This TCR beta chain comes out of a study of cytomegalovirus exposure and HLA in healthy donors. The study ran its PCR with 60 Vbeta and 13 Jbeta primers. TCRdb keeps only in-frame clones here, not all; method: immunoSEQ multiplex PCR. Of a few hundred thousand clones in the sample, around 85% were seen once. This clone was observed once. The V end lost 0 bases, the J end lost 10 bases, and 19 bases lay between the germline ends. The CDR3 has 16 amino acids. Per germline, CDR1 KGHSH and CDR2 LQKENI. The sequence derives from a girl aged 2-10 years in good health and CMV-seronegative. V gene TRBV18 combines with J gene TRBJ2-1, with D perhaps TRBD2 (6 bases). The sample taken for sequencing was PBMCs. DNA of the CDR3: TGTGCCAGCTCACCACCGAGTTGGTCTGAGGAGGGGGAGCAGTTCTTC. Protein sequence: CASSPPSWSEEGEQFF.